A selection of T cell receptor beta chains follows, all from one sample in a study of T cell responses to AZD1222 COVID-19 vaccine. Profiling relied on immunoSEQ multiplex PCR, and the TCRdb table lists in-frame clones only, not all of them. The sample has under 150,000 clones, over 85% seen once; the top ten hold more than 2.5%. Sample: peripheral blood, taken on day 0 of AZD1222 vaccination. These receptors were collected from an adult in good health. CDR3s include the opening cysteine and the closing phenylalanine or tryptophan. Some rows mark clone size as missing; the rest say once, few, many or name a class of expanded clone.

>TRBV27|TRBJ2-2|-
CASQFQGRITGELFF
>TRBV28|TRBJ2-2|few
CASSPGDPNTGELFF
>TRBV11-2|TRBJ2-5|-
CASSVYRVAETQYF
>TRBV4-2|TRBJ2-2|-
CASSQDTPTRGGELFF
>TRBV27|TRBJ1-5|-
CASSLSRQRGPGNQPQHF
>TRBV28|TRBJ1-5|-
CASSLIISNQPQHF
>TRBV9|TRBJ1-1|-
CASSVGRTEAFF
>TRBV29-1|TRBJ2-1|-
CSATTGTGTYNEQFF
>TRBV5-1|TRBJ1-1|-
CASSLEGTEAFF
>TRBV7-9|TRBJ2-5|-
CASVVLPETQYF
>TRBV7-2|TRBJ1-6|-
CASSQGQLDSPLHF
>TRBV19|TRBJ1-1|-
CASSKGTNTEAFF
>TRBV7-9|TRBJ1-1|-
CASSPLDRGTEAFF
>TRBV5-6|TRBJ2-1|once
CASSYAGQAVYNEQFF